What follows are 5 T cell receptor beta chains derived from one specimen sequenced in a study of shared clonotypes between healthy human individuals. CD8 cells classed as naive were CD45RO-negative and positively selected for CCR7, excluding terminally differentiated effector memory CD45RA+ cells. TCRdb keeps only in-frame clones here, not all; method: immunoSEQ multiplex PCR. The table shows about 2.1 million clones, with roughly 93% occurring only once. Material: naive CD8+ T cells from PBMCs. The receptors shown here come from a man between 18 and 35 years old in good health. Some clones in this sample may be carry-over from other donors' samples.

The chain combines TRBV19 with TRBJ2-5; 7 positions agree with TRBD2. CDR3 size: 16 residues. V lost 5 bases and J lost 8; bases outside the gene matches: 17. Germline CDR1 LNHDA, CDR2 SQIVND (reference sequence). The CDR3 is CASSPTRTSARDTQYF. In DNA form, the CDR3 reads TGTGCCAGTAGTCCAACAAGAACTAGCGCGCGGGACACCCAGTACTTC.

The J gene is TRBJ2-4, the V gene TRBV28; TRBD1 agrees at 10 bases. Trimming removed 3 bases from V and 6 bases from J; junction bases left unmatched: 2. CDR1 and CDR2 (germline): MDHEN, SYDVKM. The CDR3 is 14 amino acids. CDR3 sequence reads: CASSLTGGRNIQYF. For the CDR3, the DNA is TGTGCCAGCAGTTTGACAGGGGGCAGAAACATTCAGTACTTC.

The chain joins TRBV25-1 to TRBJ2-5; perhaps TRBD2 as D (5 bases). CDR1 is MGHDK, CDR2 SYGVNS, per germline. CDR3 length equals 13 residues. The V and J ends lost 6 bases and 7 bases respectively, with 15 bases between them. This chain's CDR3 is CASSDYPRATQYF. The CDR3 coding sequence is TGTGCCAGCAGCGACTACCCCCGTGCGACCCAGTACTTC.

The chain has TRBV9 and TRBJ2-1; 13 nucleotides agree with TRBD2. This CDR3 is built from 15 residues. The V gene's germline CDR1 is SGDLS and CDR2 YYNGEE. V lost 4 bases to trimming and J lost 12 bases; unmatched junction nucleotides: 10. The CDR3 loop reads CASSPRGTSGMGQFF. Written as DNA, the CDR3 is TGTGCCAGCAGCCCCCGCGGGACTAGCGGGATGGGGCAGTTCTTC. Filled out from reference TRBV9 and TRBJ2-1, the complete variable domain reads DSGVTQTPKHLITATGQRVTLRCSPRSGDLSVYWYQQSLDQGLQFLIQYYNGEERAKGNILERFSAQQFPDLHSELNLSSLELGDSALYFCASSPRGTSGMGQFFGPGTRLTVL.

The J gene is TRBJ1-2, the V gene TRBV6-5, with unresolved D. Germline V gene lookup returns CDR1 MNHEY and CDR2 SVGAGI. V was clipped by 2 bases and J by 0 bases, with 7 bases between them. There are 14 residues in the CDR3. Written as DNA, the CDR3 is TGTGCCAGCAGTTACGAGGGATCTAACTATGGCTACACCTTC. Its translation is CASSYEGSNYGYTF.